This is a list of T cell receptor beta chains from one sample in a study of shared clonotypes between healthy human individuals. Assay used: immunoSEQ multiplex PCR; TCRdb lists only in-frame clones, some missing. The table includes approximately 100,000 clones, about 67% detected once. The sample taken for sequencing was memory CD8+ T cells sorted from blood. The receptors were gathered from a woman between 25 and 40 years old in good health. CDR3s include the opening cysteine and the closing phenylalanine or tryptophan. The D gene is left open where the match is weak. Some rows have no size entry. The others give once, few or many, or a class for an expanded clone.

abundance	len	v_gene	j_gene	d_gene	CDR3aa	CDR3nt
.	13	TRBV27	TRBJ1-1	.	CASSLSDGSEAFF	TGTGCCAGCAGTTTATCTGACGGGTCTGAAGCTTTCTTT
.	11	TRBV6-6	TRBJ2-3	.	CATWDQPTQYF	TGTGCCACCTGGGATCAACCGACGCAGTATTTT
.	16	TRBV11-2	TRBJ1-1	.	CASSWGTGLRDTEAFF	TGTGCCAGCAGCTGGGGGACGGGCCTCCGGGACACTGAAGCTTTCTTT
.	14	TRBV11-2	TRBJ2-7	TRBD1	CASSIGQGAYEQYF	TGTGCCAGCAGCATTGGACAGGGGGCTTACGAGCAGTACTTC
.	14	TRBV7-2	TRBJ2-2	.	CASSLAGVTGELFF	TGTGCCAGCAGCTTAGCGGGTGTCACCGGGGAGCTGTTTTTT
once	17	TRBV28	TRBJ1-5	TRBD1	CASSHWTGGSGNQPQHF	TGTGCCAGCAGTCACTGGACAGGGGGCAGTGGCAATCAGCCCCAGCATTTT
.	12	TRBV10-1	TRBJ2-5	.	CASRDRGETQYF	TGCGCCAGCAGGGACCGCGGGGAGACCCAGTACTTC
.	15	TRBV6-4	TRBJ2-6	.	CASTEGGSGANVLTF	TGTGCCAGCACGGAGGGGGGGTCTGGGGCCAACGTCCTGACTTTC
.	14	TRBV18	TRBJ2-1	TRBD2	CASSGLAGLNEQFF	TGTGCCAGCTCAGGACTAGCGGGTCTCAATGAGCAGTTCTTC
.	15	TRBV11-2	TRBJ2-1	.	CASSRRDQGGNEQFF	TGTGCCAGCAGCCGCCGGGACCAAGGGGGCAATGAGCAGTTCTTC
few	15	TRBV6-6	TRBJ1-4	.	CASSYARPNGGQLFF	TGTGCCAGCAGTTACGCCAGACCAAATGGGGGCCAACTGTTTTTT
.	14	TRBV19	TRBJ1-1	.	CASSIDGRVSEAFF	TGTGCCAGTAGTATAGACGGCAGGGTATCGGAAGCTTTCTTT
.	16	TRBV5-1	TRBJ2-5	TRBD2	CASSLGLAGKSETQYF	TGCGCCAGCAGCTTAGGACTAGCGGGAAAATCGGAGACCCAGTACTTC
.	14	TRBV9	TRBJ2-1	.	CASSVAWGNYEQFF	TGTGCCAGCAGCGTAGCTTGGGGGAACTATGAGCAGTTCTTC
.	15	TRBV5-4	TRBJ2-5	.	CASSPTWTVQETQYF	TGTGCCAGCAGCCCCACCTGGACAGTTCAAGAGACCCAGTACTTC
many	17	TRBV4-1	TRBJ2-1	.	CASSQVDLGISYNEQFF	TGCGCCAGCAGCCAAGTCGACCTTGGGATCTCCTACAATGAGCAGTTCTTC
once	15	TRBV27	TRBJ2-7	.	CASSLYQVGTYEQYF	TGTGCCAGCAGTTTATATCAGGTTGGGACCTACGAGCAGTACTTC
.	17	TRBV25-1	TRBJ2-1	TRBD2	CASSPAAEEGGYNEQFF	TGTGCCAGCAGTCCCGCCGCGGAGGAGGGAGGGTACAATGAGCAGTTCTTC
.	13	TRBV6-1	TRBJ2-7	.	CASSYKDSYEQYF	TGTGCCAGCAGTTATAAGGATTCCTACGAGCAGTACTTC
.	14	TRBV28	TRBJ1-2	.	CASRYSKANYGYTF	TGTGCCAGCAGGTACTCAAAGGCTAACTATGGCTACACCTTC
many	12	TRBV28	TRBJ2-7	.	CASSWRVYEQYF	TGTGCCAGCAGTTGGCGGGTCTACGAGCAGTACTTC
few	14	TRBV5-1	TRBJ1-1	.	CASSLVQEDTEAFF	TGCGCCAGCAGCTTAGTACAGGAGGACACTGAAGCTTTCTTT
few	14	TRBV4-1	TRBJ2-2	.	CASSLDISTGELFF	TGCGCCAGCAGCCTAGACATTTCCACCGGGGAGCTGTTTTTT
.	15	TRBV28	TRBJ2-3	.	CASRKGRDDIDTQYF	TGTGCCAGCAGAAAGGGACGGGATGACATAGATACGCAGTATTTT
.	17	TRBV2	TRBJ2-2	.	CASSESVEEKLWGELFF	TGTGCCAGCAGTGAATCGGTCGAGGAGAAGCTCTGGGGGGAGCTGTTTTTT
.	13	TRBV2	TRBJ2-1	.	CASSPGLIDEQFF	TGTGCCAGCAGTCCCGGGCTCATCGACGAGCAGTTCTTC
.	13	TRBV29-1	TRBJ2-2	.	CSVREWGTGELFF	TGCAGCGTCCGGGAGTGGGGCACCGGGGAGCTGTTTTTT
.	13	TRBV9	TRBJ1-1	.	CASGRAWNTEAFF	TGTGCCAGCGGGAGGGCTTGGAACACTGAAGCTTTCTTT
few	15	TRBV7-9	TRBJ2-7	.	CASSHGTYNSYEQYF	TGTGCCAGCAGCCACGGGACTTATAACTCCTACGAGCAGTACTTC
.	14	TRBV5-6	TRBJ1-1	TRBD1	CASSTGAMNTEAFF	TGTGCCAGCAGTACAGGGGCGATGAACACTGAAGCTTTCTTT
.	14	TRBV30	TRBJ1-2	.	CAWASPRGAYGYTF	TGTGCCTGGGCATCCCCCCGGGGGGCTTATGGCTACACCTTC
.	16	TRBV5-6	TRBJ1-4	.	CASSWAGAATNEKLFF	TGTGCCAGCAGCTGGGCAGGCGCTGCAACTAATGAAAAACTGTTTTTT
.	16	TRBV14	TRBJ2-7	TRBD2	CASSHDPGTSLYEQYF	TGTGCCAGCAGCCATGATCCCGGGACTAGCCTATACGAGCAGTACTTC
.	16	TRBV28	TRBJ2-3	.	CASSLNPYLGADTQYF	TGTGCCAGCAGTTTAAACCCCTACCTAGGCGCAGATACGCAGTATTTT
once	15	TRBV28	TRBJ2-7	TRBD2	CASSDGTSGSYEQYF	TGTGCCAGCAGCGATGGGACTAGCGGCTCCTACGAGCAGTACTTC
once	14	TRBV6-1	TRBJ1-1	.	CASRDWTTNTEAFF	TGTGCCAGCAGAGACTGGACAACGAACACTGAAGCTTTCTTT
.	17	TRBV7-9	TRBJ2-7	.	CASSSEGRGDISYEQYF	TGTGCCAGCAGCTCGGAGGGGAGAGGGGACATCTCCTACGAGCAGTACTTC
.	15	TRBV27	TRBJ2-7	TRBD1	CASSLGQGAWYEQYF	TGTGCCAGCAGTTTAGGTCAGGGGGCCTGGTACGAGCAGTACTTC
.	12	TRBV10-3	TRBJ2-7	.	CATRDPASEQYF	TGTGCCACCAGGGACCCAGCTTCCGAGCAGTACTTC
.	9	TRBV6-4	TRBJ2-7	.	CASSDAQYF	TGTGCCAGCAGTGACGCCCAGTACTTC
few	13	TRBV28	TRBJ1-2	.	CASTEAGESGYTF	TGTGCCAGCACCGAGGCAGGGGAAAGCGGCTACACCTTC
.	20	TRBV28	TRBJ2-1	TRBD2	CASSPVPLLAGGPSYNEQFF	TGTGCCAGCAGTCCAGTTCCTTTACTAGCGGGAGGCCCCTCCTACAATGAGCAGTTCTTC
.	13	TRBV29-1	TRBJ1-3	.	CSVETNSGNTIYF	TGCAGCGTTGAAACAAACTCTGGAAACACCATATATTTT
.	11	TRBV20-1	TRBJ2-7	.	CSADPTREQYF	TGCAGTGCTGACCCTACACGCGAGCAGTACTTC
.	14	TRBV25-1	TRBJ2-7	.	CASSDGSWSYEQYF	TGTGCCAGCAGTGATGGCAGCTGGAGTTACGAGCAGTACTTC
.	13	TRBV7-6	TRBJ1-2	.	CASSFRQNYGYTF	TGTGCCAGCAGCTTCCGACAGAACTATGGCTACACCTTC